The 10 T cell receptor beta chains reported below all come from one sample, sequenced in a study of PD-L1 blockade in urothelial cancer. Specified time point: peripheral blood 6 weeks after treatment start. Repertoires were generated with immunoSEQ multiplex PCR, while TCRdb's copy carries only in-frame clones and drops some. The repertoire holds more than 95,000 clones, with 86% as singletons. Sequencing was performed on PBMCs, taken around atezolizumab (anti-PD-L1) treatment. Receptors originate from a man aged 50 to 60 with urothelial cancer.

The gene calls are TRBV9 and TRBJ1-5, with a possible D match to TRBD1 (6 bases). This CDR3 has 15 residues. Trimming stripped 3 bases from V and 4 bases from J, with 14 bases between. CDR1 is SGDLS, CDR2 YYNGEE, per germline. The CDR3 nucleotides are TGTGCCAGCAGCGCCGAGACAGGAATTAATCAGCCCCAGCATTTT. This gives the protein CASSAETGINQPQHF.

The chain employs TRBV5-6 and TRBJ1-5; D is perhaps TRBD1 (6 bases). This CDR3 region has 18 residues. Trimming took 0 bases from V and 0 from J, leaving 16 bases between them. CDR1 and CDR2 from the germline V gene are SGHDT and YYEEEE. CDR3 sequence reads: CASSLAPGTRNSNQPQHF. CDR3 coding DNA: TGTGCCAGCAGCTTGGCCCCCGGGACAAGGAATAGCAATCAGCCCCAGCATTTT. The variable domain in full, completed from reference TRBV5-6 and TRBJ1-5, reads DAGVTQSPTHLIKTRGQQVTLRCSPKSGHDTVSWYQQALGQGPQFIFQYYEEEERQRGNFPDRFSGHQFPNYSSELNVNALLLGDSALYLCASSLAPGTRNSNQPQHFGDGTRLSIL.

The chain couples TRBV2 to TRBJ2-5, with TRBD2 matching 8 bases. Germline V gene sequence: CDR1 SNHLY, CDR2 FYNNEI. V lost 3 bases and J lost 7; bases outside the gene matches: 4. The CDR3 covers 13 residues. For the CDR3, the DNA is TGTGCCAGCAGTGACGTCGGGAGGGCGACCCAGTACTTC. Protein sequence: CASSDVGRATQYF.

This clone occurred once. The chain joins TRBV9 to TRBJ2-1; possibly TRBD2 for D (5 bases). Trimming shortened V by 3 bases and J by 1 base, and 11 bases separated the two germline ends. This CDR3 has 15 amino acids. Germline V gene data show CDR1 as SGDLS and CDR2 as YYNGEE. This CDR3 is CASSASPGSYNEQFF. CDR3 DNA: TGTGCCAGCAGCGCCAGTCCGGGGTCCTACAATGAGCAGTTCTTC. Drawing the rest from reference TRBV9 and TRBJ2-1, the complete variable domain is DSGVTQTPKHLITATGQRVTLRCSPRSGDLSVYWYQQSLDQGLQFLIQYYNGEERAKGNILERFSAQQFPDLHSELNLSSLELGDSALYFCASSASPGSYNEQFFGPGTRLTVL.

This clone occurred once. The chain is built from TRBV28 and TRBJ2-7, with D possibly being TRBD2 (7 bases). Trimming cost V 3 bases and J 1 base, with 10 bases left between them. In germline, CDR1 is MDHEN, CDR2 SYDVKM. This CDR3 comprises 14 residues. The CDR3 DNA reads TGTGCCAGCAGTTTTGGGGGGGCATCCTACGAGCAGTACTTC. Protein product: CASSFGGASYEQYF.

The V gene is TRBV5-1, the J gene TRBJ1-2, with a possible D match to TRBD1 (6 bases). Trimming cost V 1 base and J 6 bases, with 16 bases left between them. Per the germline V gene, CDR1 is SGHRS and CDR2 is YFSETQ. CDR3 length equals 15 residues. The CDR3 region is CASSLLQGFSDGYTF. CDR3 DNA: TGCGCCAGCAGCTTGTTACAGGGTTTCTCGGATGGCTACACCTTC.

This chain links TRBV11-1 with TRBJ2-7, with 10 bases that match TRBD2. CDR1 is SGHAT and CDR2 is FQDESV in the germline V gene (reference sequence). This CDR3 is built from 17 residues. Unmatched junction bases numbered 10, after V lost 3 bases and J lost 2 bases. This CDR3 reads CASSLFAGTSATYEQYF. The CDR3, as DNA: TGTGCCAGCAGCTTGTTTGCCGGGACTAGCGCTACCTACGAGCAGTACTTC. The full variable domain, completed using reference TRBV11-1 and TRBJ2-7, is EAEVAQSPRYKITEKSQAVAFWCDPISGHATLYWYRQILGQGPELLVQFQDESVVDDSQLPKDRFSAERLKGVDSTLKIQPAELGDSAMYLCASSLFAGTSATYEQYFGPGTRLTVT.

This chain uses TRBV23-1 with TRBJ1-6; D is unresolved. TRBV23-1 is reported as an ORF; its role is uncertain. There are 16 residues in the CDR3. The V end was cut by 0 bases, the J end by 7 bases, with 13 bases between. Here the CDR3 DNA reads TGCGCCAGCAGTCAATCAGGGCGTCGGGAAAATTCACCCCTCCACTTT. Its translation: CASSQSGRRENSPLHF.

This clone came up a few times. The chain couples TRBV19 to TRBJ2-3; 7 nucleotides agree with TRBD2. V was pared by 5 bases and J by 0 bases, with 17 bases of the junction left unmatched. CDR1 and CDR2 (germline): LNHDA, SQIVND (reference sequence). The CDR3 consists of 19 residues. CDR3 loop: CASSRRGRNTGGSTDTQYF. As DNA, the CDR3 is TGTGCCAGTAGTCGACGGGGTCGCAACACGGGAGGTAGCACAGATACGCAGTATTTT.

Concerning this clone itself: Other nucleotide sequences from this sample produce the same CDR3. This chain uses TRBV7-9 with TRBJ2-7; no clear D gene. The CDR3 contains 12 residues. Germline-derived CDR1 and CDR2 are SEHNR and FQNEAQ (reference sequence). The V gene lost 3 bases and the J gene lost 4 bases, with 7 bases spanning the gap. The CDR3 loop reads CASSLTGYEQYF. The CDR3 coding sequence is TGTGCCAGCAGCTTGACCGGGTACGAGCAGTACTTC.